This T cell receptor (beta chain) was recorded in a study of blood T cell repertoires in COVID-19. Study at large: There were acute and convalescent COVID-19 samples, and they came from the United States, Italy and Spain. PBMCs, B-cell-depleted T cells, or T cells were the source of the cDNA or gDNA that made up the material.

In the original analysis: Researchers report that nucleated cell counts were estimated from reference gene primer amplification. TCRdb's copy holds only in-frame clones and misses some; the assay was immunoSEQ multiplex PCR. V and J calls and clone size follow that table, whereas D and trimming were derived from the DNA. The table has under 150,000 clones, about 80% seen once. The germline CDR1 and CDR2 sequences are LGHDT and YNNKEL (reference sequence). V dropped 1 base and J dropped 3 bases, with 21 bases sitting between them. The CDR3 runs to 18 residues. This chain joins TRBV3-1 (or the pseudogene TRBV3-2) and TRBJ1-1; unclear D gene. This sequence was found in a woman in her fifties or sixties with acute or convalescent COVID-19. Sample: peripheral blood. DNA of the CDR3: TGTGCCAGCAGCCAAGTGAGCTTCCGATACGGGGAAGACACTGAAGCTTTCTTT. Translation: CASSQVSFRYGEDTEAFF.